The next 32 T cell receptor beta chains were all read from a single sample in a study of T cells and copy number aberrations in small-cell lung cancer. Some clones are missing from TCRdb's copy, which holds only in-frame ones; the method was immunoSEQ multiplex PCR. The sample consists of more than 6,500 clones, around 69% of them appearing once. Material: normal tissue next to the tumor. The origin of the receptors is a woman in her sixties or seventies with small cell lung cancer. Some clones in this sample may be carry-over from other donors' samples.

The chain joins TRBV27 to TRBJ2-5; D gene uncertain. This CDR3 has 15 amino acids. V lost 3 bases and J 2 bases, leaving 13 bases between the germline ends. Germline loops: CDR1 MNHEY, CDR2 SMNVEV (reference sequence). The CDR3 spells CASSFSWAAQETQYF. For the CDR3, the DNA is TGTGCCAGCAGTTTTTCCTGGGCGGCACAAGAGACCCAGTACTTC.

By its share, this clone is medium-sized (0.01 to 0.1%). V gene TRBV7-9 combines with J gene TRBJ2-7, with no clear D. Per germline, CDR1 SEHNR and CDR2 FQNEAQ (reference sequence). The length of the CDR3 is 14 residues. V lost 1 base and J lost 2, with 9 bases in between. DNA for the CDR3: TGTGCCAGCAGCTTAGGCAGCATCGCCTACGAGCAGTACTTC. This sequence encodes CASSLGSIAYEQYF.

This clone has more than one count but fewer than ten. The chain carries TRBV30 and TRBJ2-7; D is undetermined. The CDR3 consists of 12 residues. CDR1 and CDR2 (germline): GTSNPN, SVGIG (reference sequence). V shed 2 bases and J shed 4 bases, with 9 bases lying between them. CDR3 sequence: CAWSLGIYEQYF. The CDR3 nucleotides read TGTGCCTGGAGTTTAGGGATATACGAGCAGTACTTC.

The CDR3 sequence is CASSRVAGGEEQFF. The CDR3 DNA reads TGCGCCAGCAGCCGAGTAGCGGGAGGGGAAGAGCAGTTCTTC. The chain recombines TRBV4-3 with TRBJ2-1, with 11 bases that match TRBD2. The junction had 6 bases not matched to a gene; V was cut back by 4 bases and J by 10 bases. Germline values: CDR1 LGHNA, CDR2 YSLEER. The CDR3 is made up of 14 amino acids.

The count of this clone is one. The chain has TRBV14 and TRBJ2-7; TRBD2 is a possible D gene (5 bases). CDR1 and CDR2 from the germline V gene are SGHDN and FVKESK. The V end lost 4 bases, the J end lost 0 bases, and 16 bases lay between the germline ends. The CDR3 totals 16 residues. DNA for the CDR3: TGTGCCAGCAGCCCGATTGGAGGCTCTCGCTCCTACGAGCAGTACTTC. Translating gives CASSPIGGSRSYEQYF.

Written as DNA, the CDR3 is TGTGCCAGCAGCTTAGCTACGGGACTAGCGGGGGGGGAGCAGTTCTTC. Its translation: CASSLATGLAGGEQFF. The V and J genes are TRBV7-2 and TRBJ2-1, with TRBD2 identical over 16 bases. CDR3 length equals 16 residues. Germline V gene data show CDR1 as SGHTA and CDR2 as FQGNSA. With V trimmed by 0 bases and J by 10 bases, 3 bases remained unmatched. The full variable domain, rest sourced from reference TRBV7-2 and TRBJ2-1, is GAGVSQSPSNKVTEKGKDVELRCDPISGHTALYWYRQSLGQGLEFLIYFQGNSAPDKSGLPSDRFSAERTGGSVSTLTIQRTQQEDSAVYLCASSLATGLAGGEQFFGPGTRLTVL.

The rearrangement links TRBV18 to TRBJ1-1; D is undetermined. In germline, CDR1 is KGHSH, CDR2 LQKENI. Trimming removed 3 bases from V and 1 base from J, with 6 bases in between. The CDR3 covers 13 residues. The DNA of the CDR3 is TGTGCCAGCTCACCGAACCCGAACACTGAAGCTTTCTTT. Protein sequence: CASSPNPNTEAFF.

This chain joins TRBV28 and TRBJ2-3; 10 bases match TRBD1. This CDR3 is built from 15 residues. In germline, CDR1 is MDHEN, CDR2 SYDVKM. The junction had 2 bases not matched to a gene; V was cut back by 2 bases and J by 3 bases. The CDR3 here is CASSLGTGVTDTQYF. CDR3 bases: TGTGCCAGCAGTTTAGGGACAGGGGTGACAGATACGCAGTATTTT.

The chain combines TRBV18 with TRBJ1-5; D is unclear. The germline V gene has CDR1 KGHSH and CDR2 LQKENI. This CDR3 has 14 amino acids. V was trimmed by 6 bases and J by 7 bases, leaving 16 bases between them. Written as DNA, the CDR3 is TGTGCCAGCTCGAAAGGCAGGTCGGACCAGCCCCAGCATTTT. The encoded protein is CASSKGRSDQPQHF.

V gene TRBV5-1 combines with J gene TRBJ2-7; D not certain. The germline V gene encodes CDR1 SGHRS and CDR2 YFSETQ. The CDR3 loop spans 13 amino acids. V gave up 1 base and J gave up 13 bases, with 18 bases separating them. As DNA, the CDR3 is TGCGCCAGCAGCTTGTTGTCGGGCCAGGTGGGTTACTTC. Its protein is CASSLLSGQVGYF.

This chain connects TRBV5-6 to TRBJ2-7; 7 nucleotides align to TRBD1. V shed 1 base, J shed 1 base, and the junction held 2 bases outside the gene matches. The CDR3 runs 14 residues. Looked up from germline, CDR1 is SGHDT and CDR2 is YYEEEE. The CDR3: CASSLTGESYEQYF. CDR3 nucleotides: TGTGCCAGCAGCTTGACAGGGGAATCCTACGAGCAGTACTTC.

This chain links TRBV9 with TRBJ1-1; D is unclear. Between the trimmed V and J ends, which lost 4 bases and 2 bases, there was a span of 9 bases. Germline V lookup: CDR1 SGDLS, CDR2 YYNGEE. This CDR3 region has 13 residues. The CDR3 spells CASSRDANTEAFF. DNA of the CDR3: TGTGCCAGCAGCAGAGATGCTAACACTGAAGCTTTCTTT.

The chain has TRBV27 and TRBJ1-1; D is possibly TRBD1 (5 bases). Trimming pared 9 bases from V and 1 base from J, leaving 12 bases between. This CDR3 comprises 13 residues. Per the germline V gene, CDR1 is MNHEY and CDR2 is SMNVEV (reference sequence). CDR3 sequence: CASRYRKNTEAFF. DNA for the CDR3: TGTGCCAGTAGATACAGGAAGAACACTGAAGCTTTCTTT.

This sequence joins TRBV28 and TRBJ2-1; the match to TRBD2 covers 7 bases. After removal of 4 bases from V and 8 bases from J, the junction contained 11 bases not matched to a gene. This CDR3 comprises 15 residues. The V gene's germline CDR1 is MDHEN and CDR2 SYDVKM. The CDR3 DNA is TGTGCCAGCAGTTCAGCGGGCGGGAGAAGATATGAGCAGTTCTTC. It yields the protein CASSSAGGRRYEQFF.

The chain recombines TRBV7-3 with TRBJ2-7; 13 bases fit TRBD2. The CDR3 is made up of 15 amino acids. Unmatched junction bases numbered 6, after V lost 5 bases and J lost 5 bases. Germline CDR1 SGHTA, CDR2 FQGTGA. In DNA form, the CDR3 reads TGTGCCAGCAGCCCGGGACTAGCGGGAATCGACGAGCAGTACTTC. Its protein is CASSPGLAGIDEQYF.

By share, this clone ranks as medium-sized. The CDR3 reads CASSLSGTEAFF. CDR3 nucleotides: TGTGCCAGCAGCTTATCGGGCACTGAAGCTTTCTTT. V is TRBV7-8 and J is TRBJ1-1; D not certain. V was clipped by 2 bases and J by 4 bases, with 5 bases between them. The CDR3 spans 12 residues. Germline V gives CDR1 SGHVS, CDR2 FQNEAQ.

The gene calls are TRBV28 and TRBJ2-7, with 14 bases identical to TRBD2. The CDR3 is made up of 18 amino acids. Germline assignment: CDR1 MDHEN and CDR2 SYDVKM. V shed 6 bases and J 0 bases; nucleotides not matched to a gene: 10. DNA for the CDR3: TGTGCCAGCAGGGCCTGGACTAGCGGGAGGCGCAGCTCCTACGAGCAGTACTTC. Translating it yields CASRAWTSGRRSSYEQYF.

The rearrangement uses TRBV5-1 and TRBJ2-5; 7 positions match TRBD2. The J segment lost 5 bases and the V segment lost 3 bases, leaving 13 bases of the junction unmatched. The CDR3 extends over 16 amino acids. Germline-derived CDR1 and CDR2 are SGHRS and YFSETQ. The CDR3 is CASSYHGAGEWETQYF. For the CDR3, the DNA is TGCGCCAGCAGCTACCATGGTGCGGGAGAATGGGAGACCCAGTACTTC. Full variable domain (remainder filled in from reference TRBV5-1 and TRBJ2-5): KAGVTQTPRYLIKTRGQQVTLSCSPISGHRSVSWYQQTPGQGLQFLFEYFSETQRNKGNFPGRFSGRQFSNSRSEMNVSTLELGDSALYLCASSYHGAGEWETQYFGPGTRLLVL.

This clone appeared a single time. The chain is built from TRBV7-2 and TRBJ2-5, with D hard to call. V was cut by 3 bases and J by 3 bases, with 11 bases left in between. CDR1 and CDR2 from the germline V gene are SGHTA and FQGNSA. The CDR3 covers 14 residues. The CDR3 bases are TGTGCCAGCAGCTTTTCACTTGCGGAAGAGACCCAGTACTTC. Amino acids: CASSFSLAEETQYF.

The V gene is TRBV18, the J gene TRBJ1-3; 10 nucleotides align to TRBD1. V gave up 4 bases and J gave up 2 bases; unmatched junction bases: 11. This CDR3 has 18 residues. Germline CDR1 and CDR2: KGHSH and LQKENI. CDR3 residues: CASSRGLPGQGTGNTIYF. DNA for the CDR3: TGTGCCAGCTCACGGGGTCTGCCGGGACAGGGGACTGGAAACACCATATATTTT.

The chain links TRBV29-1 to TRBJ2-1, with 8 nucleotides matching TRBD1. Germline lookup yields CDR1 SQVTM and CDR2 ANQGSEA. The CDR3 extends over 12 amino acids. Unmatched junction bases numbered 5, after V lost 5 bases and J lost 8 bases. CDR3 sequence: CSVNSGGYEQFF. Written as DNA, the CDR3 is TGCAGCGTTAATTCAGGGGGCTATGAGCAGTTCTTC.

V gene TRBV6-1 combines with J gene TRBJ2-3, with D unresolved. Trimming took off 3 bases at V and 3 bases at J, with 4 bases between the two ends. The CDR3 extends over 12 amino acids. CDR1 MNHNS and CDR2 SASEGT come from the germline V gene. The CDR3 sequence is CASSDLTDTQYF. The CDR3 DNA sequence: TGTGCCAGCAGTGACCTAACAGATACGCAGTATTTT.

This sequence joins TRBV5-1 and TRBJ1-2; D possibly corresponds to TRBD1 (5 bases). This CDR3 spans 15 amino acids. Trimming removed 0 bases from V and 4 bases from J, with 13 bases in between. CDR1 SGHRS and CDR2 YFSETQ come from the germline V gene. This CDR3 reads CASSLEGLPPYGYTF. In DNA form, the CDR3 reads TGCGCCAGCAGCTTGGAGGGACTGCCCCCCTATGGCTACACCTTC.

The chain combines TRBV11-2 with TRBJ2-1; 13 bases match TRBD2. The CDR3 runs to 15 residues. Germline V lookup: CDR1 SGHAT, CDR2 FQNNGV. V dropped 2 bases and J dropped 10; count of bases not matched to a gene: 5. CDR3 nucleotides: TGTGCCAGCAGCTTATGGACTAGCGGGAGTGTCGAGCAGTTCTTC. This gives the protein CASSLWTSGSVEQFF.

The rearrangement uses TRBV5-1 and TRBJ2-1, with 7 bases lining up with TRBD2. Germline CDR1 SGHRS, CDR2 YFSETQ. Trimming cost V 0 bases and J 3 bases; bases outside gene matches: 6. The CDR3 is 16 amino acids. For the CDR3, the DNA is TGCGCCAGCAGCTTGGTGGCGGGAGATTTCTACAATGAGCAGTTCTTC. This encodes CASSLVAGDFYNEQFF.

On this clone itself: The sample carries other DNA sequences with the same CDR3. This rearrangement joins TRBV27 to TRBJ2-7; D remains ambiguous. The CDR3 runs to 13 residues. Germline CDR1 is MNHEY and CDR2 is SMNVEV (reference sequence). The V gene lost 2 bases and the J gene lost 1 base, with 6 bases spanning the gap. CDR3 nucleotide sequence: TGTGCCAGCAGTTTAGGGCAGTCCTACGAGCAGTACTTC. Its protein product is CASSLGQSYEQYF.

The chain is built from TRBV4-1 and TRBJ1-5, with unresolved D. CDR1 is MGHRA, CDR2 YSYEKL, per germline. The CDR3 has 13 residues. The V and J ends lost 1 base and 5 bases respectively, with 6 bases between them. The CDR3 bases are TGCGCCAGCAGCCAAGTATTGGATCAGCCCCAGCATTTT. Protein product: CASSQVLDQPQHF.

V is TRBV30 and J is TRBJ1-2; TRBD1 aligns across 8 bases. J lost 7 bases, V lost 0 bases, and 7 bases had no gene match. The CDR3 has 14 amino acids. Germline V gives CDR1 GTSNPN, CDR2 SVGIG (reference sequence). This CDR3 reads CAWSVGGQGFGYTF. The CDR3 DNA reads as TGTGCCTGGAGTGTAGGCGGACAGGGATTTGGCTACACCTTC. The variable domain in full, completed from reference TRBV30 and TRBJ1-2, reads SQTIHQWPATLVQPVGSPLSLECTVEGTSNPNLYWYRQAAGRGLQLLFYSVGIGQISSEVPQNLSASRPQDRQFILSSKKLLLSDSGFYLCAWSVGGQGFGYTFGSGTRLTVV.

This chain links TRBV5-1 with TRBJ2-1; 10 bases line up with TRBD1. Trimming took 1 base from V and 4 from J; bases not matched to a gene: 5. This CDR3 has 16 residues. The germline V gene encodes CDR1 SGHRS and CDR2 YFSETQ. CDR3 bases: TGCGCCAGCAGCTTGATCGAGGGACAGGGGTACAATGAGCAGTTCTTC. This codes for CASSLIEGQGYNEQFF.

This clone was observed a handful of times. The chain couples TRBV2 to TRBJ1-2; D remains ambiguous. The V gene lost 3 bases and the J gene lost 3 bases, with 14 bases spanning the gap. Germline V gene data show CDR1 as SNHLY and CDR2 as FYNNEI. This CDR3 contains 15 residues. This CDR3 reads CASSEVGSPYYGYTF. DNA for the CDR3: TGTGCCAGCAGTGAGGTAGGGTCCCCCTACTATGGCTACACCTTC.

This clone is large by share. This rearrangement joins TRBV2 to TRBJ1-1, with 8 positions matching TRBD1. V dropped 2 bases and J dropped 5; count of bases not matched to a gene: 10. The CDR3 is 16 amino acids. In germline, CDR1 is SNHLY, CDR2 FYNNEI. This CDR3 reads CASSEQAGGAGTEAFF. CDR3 in DNA: TGTGCCAGCAGTGAACAAGCAGGGGGCGCGGGAACTGAAGCTTTCTTT.

The genes are TRBV6-6 and TRBJ2-1; D might be TRBD2 (5 bases). The V and J ends lost 2 bases and 2 bases respectively, with 10 bases between them. The germline V gene has CDR1 MNHNY and CDR2 SVGAGI (reference sequence). The CDR3 is made up of 15 amino acids. The CDR3 nucleotides are TGTGCCAGCAGTTACGAAGCGGCCGCCTACAATGAGCAGTTCTTC. It specifies CASSYEAAAYNEQFF.